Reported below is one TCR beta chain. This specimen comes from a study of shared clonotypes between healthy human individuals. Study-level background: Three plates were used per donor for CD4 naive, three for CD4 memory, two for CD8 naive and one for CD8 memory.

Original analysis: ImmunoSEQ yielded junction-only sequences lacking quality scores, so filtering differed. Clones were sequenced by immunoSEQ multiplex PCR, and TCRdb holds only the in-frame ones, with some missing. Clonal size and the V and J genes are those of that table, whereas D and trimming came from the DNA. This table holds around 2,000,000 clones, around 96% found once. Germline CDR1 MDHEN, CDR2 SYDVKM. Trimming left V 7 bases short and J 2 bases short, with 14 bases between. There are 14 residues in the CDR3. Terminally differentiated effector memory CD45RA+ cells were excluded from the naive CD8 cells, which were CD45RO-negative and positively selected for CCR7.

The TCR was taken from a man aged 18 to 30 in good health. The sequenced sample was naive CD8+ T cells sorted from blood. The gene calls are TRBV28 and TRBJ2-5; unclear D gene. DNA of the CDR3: TGTGCCAGCAATCCCGGCATCCTTCAAGAGACCCAGTACTTC. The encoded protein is CASNPGILQETQYF.